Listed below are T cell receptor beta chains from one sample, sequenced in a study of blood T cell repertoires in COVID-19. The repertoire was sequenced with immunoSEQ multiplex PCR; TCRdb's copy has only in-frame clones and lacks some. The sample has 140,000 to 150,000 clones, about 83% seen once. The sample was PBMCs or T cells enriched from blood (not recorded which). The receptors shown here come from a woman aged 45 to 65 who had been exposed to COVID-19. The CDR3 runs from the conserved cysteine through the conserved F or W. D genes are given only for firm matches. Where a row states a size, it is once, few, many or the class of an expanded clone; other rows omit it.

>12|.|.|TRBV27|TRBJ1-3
CASAGAGNTIYF
TGTGCCAGCGCCGGGGCTGGAAACACCATATATTTT
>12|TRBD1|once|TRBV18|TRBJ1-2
CASSPNRGGYTF
TGTGCCAGCTCACCGAACAGGGGGGGCTACACCTTC
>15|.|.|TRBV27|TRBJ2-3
CASSSPGNPTDTQYF
TGTGCCAGCAGTTCACCGGGAAACCCCACAGATACGCAGTATTTT
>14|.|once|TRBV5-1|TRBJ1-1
CASSLGGASTEAFF
TGCGCCAGCAGCTTGGGGGGAGCGAGCACTGAAGCTTTCTTT
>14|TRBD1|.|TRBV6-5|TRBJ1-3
CASRQRGLGNTIYF
TGTGCCAGCAGACAAAGGGGGCTTGGAAACACCATATATTTT
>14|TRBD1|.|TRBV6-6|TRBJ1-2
CASGGHRGNYGYTF
TGTGCCAGCGGAGGGCACAGGGGAAACTATGGCTACACCTTC
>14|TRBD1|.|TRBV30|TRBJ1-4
CAWSHTRGNEKLFF
TGTGCCTGGAGTCACACCAGGGGGAATGAAAAACTGTTTTTT
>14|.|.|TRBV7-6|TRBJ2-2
CASSPRGNTGELFF
TGTGCCAGCAGCCCCCGGGGGAACACCGGGGAGCTGTTTTTT
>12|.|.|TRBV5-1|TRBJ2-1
CASRVDAGEQFF
TGCGCCAGCAGAGTCGATGCGGGTGAGCAGTTCTTC
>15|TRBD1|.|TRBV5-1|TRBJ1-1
CASSLGTGGFTEAFF
TGCGCCAGCAGCTTGGGGACAGGGGGCTTCACTGAAGCTTTCTTT
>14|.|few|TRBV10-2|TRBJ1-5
CASSLSGENQPQHF
TGCGCCAGCAGCCTTTCGGGGGAAAATCAGCCCCAGCATTTT
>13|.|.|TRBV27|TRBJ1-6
CASSFPGDSPLHF
TGTGCCAGCAGTTTCCCAGGGGATTCACCCCTCCACTTT
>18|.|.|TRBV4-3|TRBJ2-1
CASSQYPPVGGALYEQFF
TGCGCCAGCAGCCAATATCCTCCAGTGGGCGGGGCTCTCTATGAGCAGTTCTTC
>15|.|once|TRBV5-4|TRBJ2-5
CASSSHEGAGETQYF
TGTGCCAGCAGCTCTCATGAGGGTGCGGGGGAGACCCAGTACTTC
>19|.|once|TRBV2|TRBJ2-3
CASSEWGGTSALITDTQYF
TGTGCCAGCAGTGAATGGGGCGGGACCTCCGCCCTTATCACAGATACGCAGTATTTT
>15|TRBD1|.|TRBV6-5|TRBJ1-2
CASSSRGTGTDGYTF
TGTGCCAGCAGTTCTCGTGGGACAGGGACGGATGGCTACACCTTC
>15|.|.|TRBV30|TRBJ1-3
CAWSPTHSTGNTIYF
TGTGCCTGGAGTCCGACCCACAGTACTGGAAACACCATATATTTT
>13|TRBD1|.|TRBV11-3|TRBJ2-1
CASSFRQGGEQFF
TGTGCCAGCAGCTTCCGACAGGGTGGTGAGCAGTTCTTC
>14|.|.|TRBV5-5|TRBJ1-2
CASSFGITGYGYTF
TGTGCCAGCAGCTTCGGGATCACGGGCTATGGCTACACCTTC
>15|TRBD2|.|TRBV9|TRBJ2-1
CASSATSGPYNEQFF
TGTGCCAGCAGCGCGACTAGCGGTCCCTACAATGAGCAGTTCTTC
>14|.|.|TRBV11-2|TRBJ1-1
CASSPGHGNTEAFF
TGTGCCAGCAGCCCGGGACACGGAAACACTGAAGCTTTCTTT
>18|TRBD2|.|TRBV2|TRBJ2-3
CASSERLAGVGGADTQYF
TGTGCCAGCAGTGAACGCCTAGCGGGAGTAGGGGGGGCAGATACGCAGTATTTT
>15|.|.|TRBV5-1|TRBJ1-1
CASSSYGAVNTEAFF
TGCGCCAGCAGCTCATACGGAGCAGTAAACACTGAAGCTTTCTTT
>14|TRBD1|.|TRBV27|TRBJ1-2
CASSPWTGSYGYTF
TGTGCCAGCAGTCCCTGGACAGGCAGCTATGGCTACACCTTC
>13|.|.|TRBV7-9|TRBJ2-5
CASSLAAQETQYF
TGTGCCAGCAGCTTAGCGGCCCAAGAGACCCAGTACTTC
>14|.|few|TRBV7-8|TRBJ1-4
CASSLSRRGEKLFF
TGTGCCAGCAGCTTAAGTAGACGGGGTGAAAAACTGTTTTTT
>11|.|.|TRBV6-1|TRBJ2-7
CASSPRYEQYF
TGTGCCAGCAGCCCCCGTTACGAGCAGTACTTC
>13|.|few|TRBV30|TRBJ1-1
CAGQSGGSRRAFF
TGTGCCGGCCAATCCGGGGGATCCAGAAGAGCTTTCTTT
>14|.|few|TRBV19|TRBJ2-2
CASSIDRATGELFF
TGTGCCAGTAGTATAGACAGGGCCACCGGGGAGCTGTTTTTT
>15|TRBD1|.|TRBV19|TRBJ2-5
CASSTTGGRGETQYF
TGTGCCAGTAGTACGACAGGGGGCAGGGGGGAGACCCAGTACTTC
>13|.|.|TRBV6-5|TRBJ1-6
CASSYGDWSPLHF
TGTGCCAGCAGTTACGGAGATTGGTCACCCCTCCACTTT
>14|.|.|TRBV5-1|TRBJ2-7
CASSLTLDTYEQYF
TGCGCCAGCAGCTTGACCCTGGACACCTACGAGCAGTACTTC
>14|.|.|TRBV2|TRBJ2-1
CASSESQGWNEQFF
TGTGCCAGCAGTGAAAGCCAGGGCTGGAATGAGCAGTTCTTC
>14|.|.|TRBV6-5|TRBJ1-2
CASRVRAPGYGYTF
TGTGCCAGCAGGGTGAGGGCGCCGGGCTATGGCTACACCTTC
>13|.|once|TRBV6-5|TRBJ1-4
CASNLGQRGKLFF
TGTGCCAGCAACCTCGGACAGAGGGGAAAACTGTTTTTT
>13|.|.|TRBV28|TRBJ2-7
CASSPSGSLEQYF
TGTGCCAGCAGTCCTTCAGGTAGTCTAGAGCAGTACTTC
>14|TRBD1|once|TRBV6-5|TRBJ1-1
CASRGTGAHTEAFF
TGTGCCAGCAGGGGGACAGGGGCTCACACTGAAGCTTTCTTT
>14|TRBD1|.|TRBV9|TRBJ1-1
CASSAQPDREEAFF
TGTGCCAGCAGCGCTCAACCGGACAGGGAGGAAGCTTTCTTT
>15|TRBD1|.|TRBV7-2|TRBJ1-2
CASSPVAGTDYGYTF
TGTGCCAGCAGCCCCGTCGCCGGGACAGACTATGGCTACACCTTC
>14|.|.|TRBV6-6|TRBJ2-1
CATMNGFSYNEQFF
TGTGCCACCATGAACGGGTTTTCCTACAATGAGCAGTTCTTC
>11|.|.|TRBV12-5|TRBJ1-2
CASTENYGYTF
TGTGCTAGCACAGAGAACTATGGCTACACCTTC
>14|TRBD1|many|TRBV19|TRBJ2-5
CASRRDRASKTQYF
TGTGCCAGTAGGCGGGACAGGGCCTCGAAGACCCAGTACTTC
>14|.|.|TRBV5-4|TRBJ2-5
CASSLAPSKETQYF
TGTGCCAGCAGCTTGGCCCCTAGCAAAGAGACCCAGTACTTC
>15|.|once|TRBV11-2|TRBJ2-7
CASSLVLALTYEQYF
TGTGCCAGCAGCTTAGTTTTAGCCTTGACCTACGAGCAGTACTTC
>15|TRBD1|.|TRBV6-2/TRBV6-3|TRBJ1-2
CASSYLDRPNYGYTF
TGTGCCAGCAGTTACTTGGACAGGCCGAACTATGGCTACACCTTC
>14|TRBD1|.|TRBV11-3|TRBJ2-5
CASSKGTAQETQYF
TGTGCCAGCAGTAAAGGGACAGCCCAAGAGACCCAGTACTTC
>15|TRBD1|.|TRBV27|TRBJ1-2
CASSVQGAQGYGYTF
TGTGCCAGCAGTGTCCAGGGGGCGCAGGGCTATGGCTACACCTTC
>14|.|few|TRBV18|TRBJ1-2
CASSPQVRSDGYTF
TGTGCCAGCTCTCCCCAAGTTAGATCGGATGGCTACACCTTC